Listed below are T cell receptor beta chains from one sample, sequenced in a study of blood T cell repertoires in COVID-19. The data were produced by immunoSEQ multiplex PCR, yet TCRdb's version contains in-frame clones alone and is incomplete. The sample lists about 100,000 clones, roughly nine tenths occurring once. Sequenced sample: peripheral blood. The receptor source for this set is a man aged 50 to 59 with active COVID-19. The CDR3 runs from the conserved cysteine through the conserved F or W. Part of the rows lack a size; the others show once, few, many or a class for expanded clones.

>TRBV2|TRBJ2-5|NA
CASGARQYQETQYF
>TRBV18|TRBJ1-5|once
CASSPRETGGDQPQHF
>TRBV5-1|TRBJ2-6|NA
CASSPEVAVSGANVLTF
>TRBV9|TRBJ2-5|NA
CASSVGGGRETQYF
>TRBV24-1|TRBJ2-7|NA
CATSEGTGLSSFYEQYF
>TRBV7-2|TRBJ1-6|NA
CASSLGEDRSSYNSPLHF
>TRBV27|TRBJ1-5|NA
CASSLWGDSNQPQHF
>TRBV27|TRBJ1-1|NA
CASRGTGEGNTEAFF
>TRBV5-4|TRBJ2-3|NA
CASSLASGGPTDTQYF
>TRBV12-3/TRBV12-4|TRBJ1-2|once
CASSQSEGYGYTF
>TRBV30|TRBJ2-3|NA
CAFTSGAGTDTQYF
>TRBV5-4|TRBJ2-5|NA
CASSFSGGYQETQYF
>TRBV6-5|TRBJ1-1|NA
CASSFLWAGGNTEAFF
>TRBV5-4|TRBJ1-6|NA
CASSLGTQGSLSPLHF
>TRBV5-1|TRBJ2-1|NA
CASSFSSGRRGDEQFF
>TRBV4-2|TRBJ2-3|NA
CASSLVGLGLAGGPGTDTQYF
>TRBV30|TRBJ1-2|NA
CAWRTGPVEGYTF
>TRBV5-1|TRBJ2-2|NA
CASSLGQGTKGELFF
>TRBV3-1/TRBV3-2|TRBJ2-7|NA
CATSGALDGTYEQYF
>TRBV3-1/TRBV3-2|TRBJ2-3|NA
CASSSGVLDTDTQYF
>TRBV5-5|TRBJ1-1|once
CASSLRRGGQAFF
>TRBV7-9|TRBJ2-3|NA
CAKRWTTVDTQYF
>TRBV29-1|TRBJ1-1|NA
CSVGLMNTEAFF
>TRBV4-2|TRBJ2-7|NA
CASTPSGSYEQYF
>TRBV7-9|TRBJ1-6|NA
CASRRQGAYNSPLHF
>TRBV19|TRBJ1-2|once
CASSIRGLGYTF
>TRBV6-5|TRBJ1-2|NA
CASRIGQGVHGYTF
>TRBV7-2|TRBJ1-2|once
CASSREARRGYTF
>TRBV4-3|TRBJ2-5|NA
CASSQEARFQETQYF
>TRBV5-5|TRBJ2-7|NA
CASSLGQWDEQYF
>TRBV6-5|TRBJ2-2|NA
CASSRGTGIGELFF
>TRBV3-1/TRBV3-2|TRBJ2-1|NA
CASSQVESNEQFF
>TRBV5-1|TRBJ2-3|NA
CASSSGTGLTDTQYF
>TRBV4-1|TRBJ2-3|NA
CASSQGTSGGSTDTQYF
>TRBV27|TRBJ2-5|NA
CASSLSGLGVVETQYF
>TRBV7-6|TRBJ1-1|NA
CASSRGLNTEAFF
>TRBV30|TRBJ1-1|NA
CAWSLTGFGTEAFF
>TRBV27|TRBJ2-2|NA
CASSLSAGGSNTGELFF
>TRBV19|TRBJ2-7|NA
CASSPGTGTYEQYF
>TRBV6-5|TRBJ1-4|few
CASRLLAYEKLFF
>TRBV2|TRBJ1-1|NA
CASTLKKEAFF
>TRBV3-1/TRBV3-2|TRBJ1-6|NA
CASSQVRTGMDSPLHF
>TRBV18|TRBJ1-1|NA
CASSLGTNTEAFF
>TRBV18|TRBJ2-3|NA
CASSRLAGGQDTQYF
>TRBV2|TRBJ2-1|NA
CASSLGGAYNEQFF
>TRBV13|TRBJ1-5|once
CASSRTGTGRSYQPQHF
>TRBV6-5|TRBJ2-3|once
CASALRGGGDTQYF
>TRBV7-8|TRBJ2-5|NA
CASSLGLAGPQETQYF
>TRBV19|TRBJ2-3|NA
CASSIPGTGSTDTQYF
>TRBV7-6|TRBJ1-3|NA
CASSPLVSSGNTIYF
>TRBV6-6|TRBJ1-3|NA
CASSYTGGHTIYF
>TRBV7-8|TRBJ1-4|NA
CASSLAGDTRPQKLFF
>TRBV7-3|TRBJ2-1|NA
CASSLEGTTEQFF
>TRBV3-1/TRBV3-2|TRBJ2-7|NA
CASSPGTSGGAYEQYF
>TRBV7-9|TRBJ1-1|NA
CASSQLPEAFF
>TRBV27|TRBJ1-1|NA
CASSLAGAPRTEAFF
>TRBV27|TRBJ1-5|NA
CASSLGSNQPQHF
>TRBV19|TRBJ2-6|NA
CAVGDRGSSGANVLTF
>TRBV6-5|TRBJ1-2|NA
CASSSDRGGYGYTF